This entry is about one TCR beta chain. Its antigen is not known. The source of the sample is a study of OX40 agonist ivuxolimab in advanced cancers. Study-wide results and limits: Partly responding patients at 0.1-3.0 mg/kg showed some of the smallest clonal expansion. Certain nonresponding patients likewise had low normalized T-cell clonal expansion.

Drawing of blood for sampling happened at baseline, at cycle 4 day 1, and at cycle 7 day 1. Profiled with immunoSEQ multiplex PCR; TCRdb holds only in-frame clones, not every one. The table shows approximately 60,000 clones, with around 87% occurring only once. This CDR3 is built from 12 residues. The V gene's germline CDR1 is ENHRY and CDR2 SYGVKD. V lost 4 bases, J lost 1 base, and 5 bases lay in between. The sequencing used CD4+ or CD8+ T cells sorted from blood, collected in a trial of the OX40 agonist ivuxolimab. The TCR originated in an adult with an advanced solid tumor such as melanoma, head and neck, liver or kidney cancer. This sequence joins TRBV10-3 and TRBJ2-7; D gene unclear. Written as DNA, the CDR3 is TGTGCCATCAGTGCGCTGTCCTACGAGCAGTACTTC. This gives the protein CAISALSYEQYF.